These 23 T cell receptor beta chains came from one sample sequenced in a study of T cell repertoires in cytomegalovirus infection. Their cognate antigens are unknown. One entry per CDR3 protein, called by TCRdb with MiXCR from the reads. The repertoire consists of some 800,000 distinct CDR3 sequences, with 32% occurring once and the leading ten covering about an eighth. The source was cultured CD8+ T cells from PBMCs, collected from culture after CMV antigen stimulation. The receptor set was obtained from a human donor in good health (CMV status not recorded). Some clones in this sample may be carry-over from other donors' samples.

The table lists this clonotype with a count of one. This rearrangement joins TRBV28 to TRBJ2-3; D perhaps matches TRBD1 (6 bases). CDR3 size: 16 residues. Germline CDR1 is MDHEN and CDR2 is SYDVKM. Trimming removed 3 bases at V and 4 bases at J, with 17 bases between. CDR3 nucleotides: TGTGCCAGCAGTTTCCCCTCAGGGGTCTTGTCAGATACGCAGTATTTT. Encoded protein: CASSFPSGVLSDTQYF.

The rearrangement links TRBV6-2 or TRBV6-3 to TRBJ2-2; D gene unclear. Germline CDR1 and CDR2: MNHEY and SVGEGT. Trimming took 6 bases from V and 4 from J, leaving 18 bases between them. CDR3 size: 16 residues. DNA for the CDR3: TGTGCCAGCAGCCGCCCTTTCCGGTCGGGCACCGGGGAGCTGTTTTTT. Residues: CASSRPFRSGTGELFF.

This clonotype came up a few times. The rearrangement links TRBV7-9 to TRBJ2-1; D is perhaps TRBD2 (7 bases). Deletions cut 4 bases from V and 4 bases from J, with 20 bases between. Germline values: CDR1 SEHNR, CDR2 FQNEAQ (reference sequence). This CDR3 has 17 residues. The CDR3 bases are TGTGCCAGCAGCTCCCCCGGTGGGGGCGGGGGTTACAATGAGCAGTTCTTC. This codes for CASSSPGGGGGYNEQFF.

This clonotype has a handful of counts. The rearrangement joins TRBV7-9 to TRBJ2-2; 9 nucleotides line up with TRBD1. Looked up from germline, CDR1 is SEHNR and CDR2 is FQNEAQ (reference sequence). The CDR3 consists of 14 residues. The V and J ends lost 6 bases and 7 bases, in that order; junction bases with no gene match: 6. The CDR3 DNA reads as TGTGCCAGCAGTTGGGACAGGGCGAGCGGGGAGCTGTTTTTT. It is translated as CASSWDRASGELFF.

This chain connects TRBV5-1 to TRBJ2-7, with D possibly matching TRBD2 (6 bases). The CDR3 is 15 amino acids. Germline CDR1 is SGHRS and CDR2 is YFSETQ. Between the trimmed V and J ends, which lost 0 bases and 1 base, there was a span of 11 bases. This chain's CDR3 is CASSLAVAGSYEQYF. CDR3 DNA sequence: TGCGCCAGCAGCTTGGCGGTCGCGGGATCCTACGAGCAGTACTTC.

The chain couples TRBV4-3 to TRBJ2-3; the match to TRBD2 covers 8 bases. Germline V gene sequence: CDR1 LGHNA, CDR2 YSLEER. The CDR3 is made up of 16 amino acids. The V gene end was trimmed by 1 base and the J gene end by 4 bases; junction bases not matched to a gene: 7. The CDR3 reads CASSQVSGGPPDTQYF. CDR3 sequence (DNA): TGCGCCAGCAGCCAAGTGAGCGGGGGCCCCCCAGATACGCAGTATTTT.

The gene calls are TRBV6-2 or TRBV6-3 and TRBJ2-7, with no clear D. Germline loops: CDR1 MNHEY, CDR2 SVGEGT. With 3 bases removed from V and 3 bases from J, the gap between germline ends came to 12 bases. The CDR3 contains 14 residues. DNA for the CDR3: TGTGCCAGCAGTTATTGGGTGTCGGGCTACGAGCAGTACTTC. The encoded protein is CASSYWVSGYEQYF.

This clonotype was recorded a few times. The chain joins TRBV7-8 to TRBJ2-7, with 9 positions matching TRBD2. Germline lookup yields CDR1 SGHVS and CDR2 FQNEAQ. The CDR3 totals 14 residues. V trimming: 5 bases; J trimming: 2 bases; junction bases outside the gene matches: 4. As DNA, the CDR3 is TGTGCCAGCAGCCAGCGGGGGGCGGCCTACGAGCAGTACTTC. Translated, it gives CASSQRGAAYEQYF.

The V gene is TRBV12-3 or TRBV12-4, the J gene TRBJ1-2, with D tentatively TRBD1 (6 bases). The CDR3 sequence is 17 residues long. The germline V and J ends were trimmed by 3 bases and 0 bases, with 17 bases remaining between them. This CDR3 reads CASSFVVGGRANYGYTF. In DNA form, the CDR3 reads TGTGCCAGCAGTTTTGTGGTAGGGGGGAGGGCTAACTATGGCTACACCTTC.

A few counts support this clonotype. The chain is built from TRBV12-3 or TRBV12-4 and TRBJ2-7; D perhaps matches TRBD1 (6 bases). Trimming pared 6 bases from V and 1 base from J, leaving 13 bases between. The CDR3 totals 14 residues. In nucleotides, the CDR3 is TGTGCCAGCAGCCTAAAGGACAGATCCTACGAGCAGTACTTC. This codes for CASSLKDRSYEQYF.

Of note for this clonotype: At one end, the junction sequence differs from germline, possibly due to a read error. The chain links TRBV4-1 to TRBJ2-1, with a weak D call TRBD1 (6 bases). Looked up from germline, CDR1 is MGHRA and CDR2 is YSYEKL. This CDR3 spans 18 amino acids. The CDR3 DNA reads TGTGCCAGCAGCCACCACTCGCTGAAGGGGCCCTCAGGGGATGAGCAGTTCTTC. Translating gives CASSHHSLKGPSGDEQFF.

This clonotype was picked up many times. V is TRBV7-2 and J is TRBJ1-1, with D perhaps TRBD1 (5 bases). CDR1 is SGHTA, CDR2 FQGNSA, per germline. The CDR3 extends over 15 amino acids. V lost 1 base and J 5 bases, leaving 14 bases between the germline ends. The CDR3 bases are TGTGCCAGCAGCTTAGTAGTCAGGGCGGGAACTGAAGCTTTCTTT. Encoded protein: CASSLVVRAGTEAFF.

At least ten counts were recorded for this clonotype. This sequence joins TRBV7-9 and TRBJ1-4; 7 nucleotides align to TRBD1. The V and J ends lost 3 bases and 4 bases, in that order; junction bases with no gene match: 5. Looked up from germline, CDR1 is SEHNR and CDR2 is FQNEAQ (reference sequence). The length of the CDR3 is 15 residues. In DNA, the CDR3 is TGTGCCAGCAGCTTGACGGGACAGAATAATGAAAAACTGTTTTTT. Its protein is CASSLTGQNNEKLFF.

This clonotype was detected only a few times. The chain couples TRBV11-3 to TRBJ1-6; no clear D gene. This CDR3 is built from 12 residues. In germline, CDR1 is SGHNT, CDR2 YENEEA. Trimming stripped 4 bases from V and 11 bases from J, with 9 bases between. The CDR3 DNA is TGTGCCAGCAGCTCGCTGGGGACACCCCTCCACTTT. Translation: CASSSLGTPLHF.

The chain links TRBV4-1 to TRBJ1-1, with D unclear. This CDR3 contains 14 residues. The V end lost 7 bases, the J end lost 1 base, and 13 bases lay between the germline ends. Germline V CDR1 and CDR2: MGHRA, YSYEKL. CDR3 DNA: TGCGCCAGCACCCGACGGGAATCGAACACTGAAGCTTTCTTT. This gives the protein CASTRRESNTEAFF.

V and J are TRBV6-5 and TRBJ1-4; D not certain. Germline V gene lookup returns CDR1 MNHEY and CDR2 SVGAGI. Trimming took off 2 bases at V and 0 bases at J, with 19 bases between the two ends. This CDR3 spans 19 amino acids. The CDR3 spells CASSYRKDAASATNEKLFF. CDR3 sequence (DNA): TGTGCCAGCAGTTACCGGAAGGATGCAGCGAGTGCAACTAATGAAAAACTGTTTTTT.

The CDR3 loop is CASSWRGEQYV. The CDR3 nucleotides are TGTGCCAGCAGTTGGCGTGGGGAGCAGTACGTC. The chain recombines TRBV27 with TRBJ2-7; D gene unclear. V gave up 4 bases and J gave up 7 bases, with 8 bases separating them. Germline V CDR1 and CDR2: MNHEY, SMNVEV (reference sequence). The CDR3 has 11 residues.

In this sample, this clonotype turned up a few times. The chain uses TRBV2 and TRBJ2-7; the D is unclear. Trimming left V 3 bases short and J 3 bases short, with 9 bases between. Germline V lookup: CDR1 SNHLY, CDR2 FYNNEI. The CDR3 spans 13 residues. This CDR3 reads CASSEATDYEQYV. CDR3 DNA: TGTGCCAGCAGTGAGGCAACAGACTACGAGCAGTACGTC.

This clonotype was counted ten times or more. The gene calls are TRBV7-2 and TRBJ2-2; 9 bases align to TRBD1. CDR1 is SGHTA, CDR2 FQGNSA, per germline. CDR3 length: 17 residues. V shed 4 bases and J 6 bases; nucleotides not matched to a gene: 12. The CDR3 reads CASSSPSGTGSPGELFF. CDR3 bases: TGTGCCAGCAGCTCACCTTCAGGGACAGGGTCCCCCGGGGAGCTGTTTTTT. Full variable domain (rest looked up from reference TRBV7-2 and TRBJ2-2): GAGVSQSPSNKVTEKGKDVELRCDPISGHTALYWYRQSLGQGLEFLIYFQGNSAPDKSGLPSDRFSAERTGGSVSTLTIQRTQQEDSAVYLCASSSPSGTGSPGELFFGEGSRLTVL.

This clonotype has at least ten counts. This sequence joins TRBV7-9 and TRBJ2-1; TRBD2 agrees at 9 bases. The germline V gene has CDR1 SEHNR and CDR2 FQNEAQ (reference sequence). The CDR3 totals 14 residues. After removal of 5 bases from V and 5 bases from J, the junction contained 4 bases not matched to a gene. This chain's CDR3 is CASSLRLADNEQFF. In DNA, the CDR3 is TGTGCCAGCAGCCTAAGACTAGCGGACAATGAGCAGTTCTTC.

This clonotype showed up many times. A junction end diverges from the germline sequence, so it may reflect a read error. The chain joins TRBV5-1 to TRBJ2-7; D is unresolved. The CDR3 has 11 residues. Germline CDR1 and CDR2: SGHRS and YFSETQ. In nucleotides, the CDR3 is TGTGCCAGCAGCCACTCCTACGAGCAGTACTTC. Residues: CASSHSYEQYF.

The chain carries TRBV2 and TRBJ2-6; possibly TRBD1 or TRBD2 for D (6 bases each). V lost 3 bases to trimming and J lost 0 bases, with 12 bases between them. The CDR3 contains 17 residues. Per germline, CDR1 SNHLY and CDR2 FYNNEI. The DNA for the CDR3 is TGTGCCAGCAGTGAGCGCGGGGACAACTCTGGGGCCAACGTCCTGACTTTC. It yields the protein CASSERGDNSGANVLTF.

The chain uses TRBV20-1 and TRBJ1-1; TRBD1 is a possible D gene (5 bases). CDR1 and CDR2 from the germline V gene are DFQATT and SNEGSKA (reference sequence). The CDR3 extends over 13 amino acids. V lost 3 bases, J lost 3 bases, and 11 bases lay in between. The chain's CDR3 is CSARGRGDTEAFF. Here the CDR3 DNA reads TGCAGTGCTAGGGGCCGGGGGGACACTGAAGCTTTCTTT.